What follows are 23 T cell receptor beta chains derived from one specimen sequenced in a study of vaccination and CD4 T cells after COVID-19. Their antigens are not known. The treatment: approximately nine-day PBMC culture with coronavirus spike peptide pools or control peptides (ViraFEST assay). Cultured CD4+ T cell DNA underwent sequencing with the Oncomine TCR Beta short-read assay. TCRdb independently ran MiXCR on the PCR reads; one entry per CDR3 protein. The sample has some 14,000 distinct CDR3 sequences, approximately 50% seen once; the top ten hold roughly 4.8%. The sequenced sample was CD4+ T cells from blood, cultured in vitro, obtained before SARS-CoV-2 vaccination. These receptors were taken from a human donor who had recovered from COVID-19.

The chain recombines TRBV20-1 with TRBJ1-2, with 7 bases fitting TRBD1. Germline V CDR1 and CDR2: DFQATT, SNEGSKA (reference sequence). The CDR3 loop spans 14 amino acids. The CDR3: CSVPQGDTLYGYTF. The CDR3 coding sequence is TGCAGCGTCCCCCAGGGGGACACCCTCTATGGCTACACCTTC.

This clonotype was counted only a few times. The chain is built from TRBV18 and TRBJ1-2, with D unclear. This CDR3 comprises 14 residues. Trimming pared 3 bases from V and 6 bases from J, leaving 14 bases between. The germline V gene encodes CDR1 KGHSH and CDR2 LQKENI. The CDR3 loop reads CASSPVEGSHGYTF. CDR3 coding DNA: TGTGCCAGCTCACCGGTGGAGGGATCCCATGGCTACACCTTC.

CDR3 sequence: CSAISYRGSYGYTF. The CDR3 DNA sequence: TGCAGTGCTATATCCTACAGGGGGTCTTATGGCTACACCTTC. The gene calls are TRBV20-1 and TRBJ1-2; 8 bases are shared with TRBD1. The ends lost 4 bases at V and 5 bases at J; junction bases unmatched: 9. The length of the CDR3 is 14 residues. The germline CDR1 and CDR2 sequences are DFQATT and SNEGSKA (reference sequence).

V and J are TRBV19 and TRBJ1-5; D not resolved. The CDR3 contains 14 residues. The V and J ends lost 1 base and 4 bases respectively, with 8 bases between them. Germline V gene lookup returns CDR1 LNHDA and CDR2 SQIVND (reference sequence). The CDR3: CASSIVVGNQPQHF. CDR3 coding DNA: TGTGCCAGTAGTATAGTGGTCGGGAATCAGCCCCAGCATTTT.

This clonotype came up a few times. V is TRBV6-5 and J is TRBJ2-3; 9 bases agree with TRBD2. CDR3 length: 15 residues. After removal of 2 bases from V and 5 bases from J, the junction contained 5 bases not matched to a gene. Germline V lookup: CDR1 MNHEY, CDR2 SVGAGI. The CDR3 here is CASSYGGRGGDTQYF. The CDR3 DNA reads TGTGCCAGCAGTTACGGCGGGAGGGGGGGAGATACGCAGTATTTT.

V usage is TRBV6-1 and J usage is TRBJ1-5; no clear D gene. V lost 6 bases to trimming and J lost 0 bases, with 3 bases between them. Germline V gene sequence: CDR1 MNHNS, CDR2 SASEGT. This CDR3 is built from 12 residues. CDR3 DNA: TGTGCCAGCAGACATAGCAATCAGCCCCAGCATTTT. Amino acid sequence: CASRHSNQPQHF.

The V call is TRBV19, the J call TRBJ2-7, with a possible D match to TRBD1 (6 bases). Germline V gene lookup returns CDR1 LNHDA and CDR2 SQIVND (reference sequence). Trimming removed 6 bases from V and 0 bases from J, with 15 bases in between. The CDR3 has 15 amino acids. CDR3 protein: CASSDPRGRSYEQYF. CDR3 in DNA: TGTGCCAGTAGCGACCCCAGGGGCCGCTCCTACGAGCAGTACTTC.

The chain's CDR3 is CASSMDRGYGYTF. In DNA form, the CDR3 reads TGTGCCAGCAGCATGGACAGGGGCTATGGCTACACCTTC. The chain has TRBV11-3 and TRBJ1-2, with TRBD1 matching over 9 bases. In germline, CDR1 is SGHNT, CDR2 YENEEA. J gave up 4 bases and V 5 bases, and 2 bases lay outside the gene matches. The CDR3 extends over 13 amino acids.

This clonotype was seen only a few times. The chain joins TRBV6-5 to TRBJ2-7; TRBD1 is a possible D gene (6 bases). The germline V gene has CDR1 MNHEY and CDR2 SVGAGI. V lost 2 bases and J 7 bases, leaving 9 bases between the germline ends. The CDR3 runs 12 residues. Written as DNA, the CDR3 is TGTGCCAGCAGTTACGATAGGGGGGAGCAGTACTTC. As protein: CASSYDRGEQYF.

CDR3 residues: CASSLRRLGTEAFF. For the CDR3, the DNA is TGTGCCAGCAGCTTAAGAAGGTTGGGCACTGAAGCTTTCTTT. The rearrangement links TRBV7-8 to TRBJ1-1; D is unresolved. Germline assignment: CDR1 SGHVS and CDR2 FQNEAQ. The CDR3 length is 14 residues. With 2 bases removed from V and 4 bases from J, the gap between germline ends came to 11 bases.

V usage is TRBV19 and J usage is TRBJ2-7; TRBD1 is a possible D gene (5 bases). Germline lookup yields CDR1 LNHDA and CDR2 SQIVND (reference sequence). CDR3 length equals 13 residues. The ends were cut back, 3 bases at V and 5 bases at J, with 11 bases in the middle. For the CDR3, the DNA is TGTGCCAGTAGTATCGCAGGGAACAACGAGCAGTACTTC. This codes for CASSIAGNNEQYF.

The chain employs TRBV19 and TRBJ1-2; unclear D gene. CDR1 is LNHDA and CDR2 is SQIVND in the germline V gene (reference sequence). The CDR3 has 14 residues. Trimming took off 1 base at V and 0 bases at J, with 6 bases between the two ends. CDR3 sequence (DNA): TGTGCCAGTAGTATAGCCGGGTCTAACTATGGCTACACCTTC. It encodes CASSIAGSNYGYTF. The full variable domain, its missing parts supplied by reference TRBV19 and TRBJ1-2, is DGGITQSPKYLFRKEGQNVTLSCEQNLNHDAMYWYRQDPGQGLRLIYYSQIVNDFQKGDIAEGYSVSREKKESFPLTVTSAQKNPTAFYLCASSIAGSNYGYTFGSGTRLTVV.

The chain is built from TRBV7-2 and TRBJ1-2; perhaps TRBD1 as D (5 bases). The CDR3 is 14 residues long. The ends were cut back, 5 bases at V and 0 bases at J, with 10 bases in the middle. Germline V lookup: CDR1 SGHTA, CDR2 FQGNSA. CDR3 DNA sequence: TGTGCCAGCAGCCCCCTGGGGGCTAACTATGGCTACACCTTC. Its translation: CASSPLGANYGYTF.

V gene TRBV4-2 combines with J gene TRBJ2-5; D gene uncertain. Germline CDR1 and CDR2: LGHNA and YNFKEQ. V was pared by 0 bases and J by 4 bases, with 21 bases between. CDR3 length: 18 amino acids. In DNA form, the CDR3 reads TGTGCCAGCAGCCAAGATATAAGGATGAAAGCCTGGGGAGAGACCCAGTACTTC. Its translation: CASSQDIRMKAWGETQYF.

The chain uses TRBV6-1 and TRBJ1-1; maybe TRBD1 (5 bases). V lost 0 bases to trimming and J lost 6 bases, with 14 bases between them. The length of the CDR3 is 15 residues. Germline CDR1 and CDR2: MNHNS and SASEGT. The CDR3 DNA follows: TGTGCCAGCAGTGAAGCGTCAGCAGGGTGGCCTGAAGCTTTCTTT. This gives the protein CASSEASAGWPEAFF.

The rearrangement uses TRBV7-3 and TRBJ2-7; 9 nucleotides align to TRBD2. The germline V gene encodes CDR1 SGHTA and CDR2 FQGTGA. This CDR3 is 15 amino acids long. The J segment lost 6 bases and the V segment lost 5 bases, leaving 11 bases of the junction unmatched. The DNA for the CDR3 is TGTGCCAGCAGCCCTAAGACTAGCGGTCCCTCCGAGCAGTACTTC. Its protein product is CASSPKTSGPSEQYF. Full variable domain (rest looked up from reference TRBV7-3 and TRBJ2-7): GAGVSQTPSNKVTEKGKYVELRCDPISGHTALYWYRQSLGQGPEFLIYFQGTGAADDSGLPNDRFFAVRPEGSVSTLKIQRTERGDSAVYLCASSPKTSGPSEQYFGPGTRLTVT.

V usage is TRBV7-9 and J usage is TRBJ2-5; no reliable D call. CDR3 length equals 13 residues. The germline V gene has CDR1 SEHNR and CDR2 FQNEAQ (reference sequence). Trimming took off 1 base at V and 3 bases at J, with 6 bases between the two ends. CDR3 nucleotides: TGTGCCAGCAGCTTAGGCCTAGAAGAGACCCAGTACTTC. The encoded protein is CASSLGLEETQYF. Supplemented by reference TRBV7-9 and TRBJ2-5, the full variable domain reads DTGVSQNPRHKITKRGQNVTFRCDPISEHNRLYWYRQTLGQGPEFLTYFQNEAQLEKSRLLSDRFSAERPKGSFSTLEIQRTEQGDSAMYLCASSLGLEETQYFGPGTRLLVL.

A few counts support this clonotype. The rearrangement uses TRBV2 and TRBJ1-5; possible D gene TRBD1, 5 bases. Germline CDR1 and CDR2: SNHLY and FYNNEI. The CDR3 contains 14 residues. V gave up 2 bases and J gave up 1 base, with 6 bases separating them. The CDR3 region is CASSEWDSNQPQHF. The CDR3 DNA reads as TGTGCCAGCAGTGAATGGGACAGCAATCAGCCCCAGCATTTT.

The CDR3: CSVFDRGFSYYTF. CDR3 sequence (DNA): TGCAGCGTTTTTGACAGGGGATTCAGTTACTACACCTTC. The chain is built from TRBV29-1 and TRBJ1-2, with 8 nucleotides matching TRBD1. The CDR3 sequence is 13 residues long. Trimming cost V 5 bases and J 10 bases; bases outside gene matches: 12. From germline, CDR1 is SQVTM and CDR2 ANQGSEA.

The V and J genes are TRBV19 and TRBJ1-5; D not resolved. This CDR3 contains 15 residues. Germline-derived CDR1 and CDR2 are LNHDA and SQIVND (reference sequence). The ends were cut back, 5 bases at V and 3 bases at J, with 14 bases in the middle. As DNA, the CDR3 is TGTGCCAGTAGTGGCCCAGGATCTTCCAATCAGCCCCAGCATTTT. It translates to CASSGPGSSNQPQHF. Full variable domain (missing parts from reference TRBV19 and TRBJ1-5): DGGITQSPKYLFRKEGQNVTLSCEQNLNHDAMYWYRQDPGQGLRLIYYSQIVNDFQKGDIAEGYSVSREKKESFPLTVTSAQKNPTAFYLCASSGPGSSNQPQHFGDGTRLSIL.

The chain couples TRBV14 to TRBJ2-5; the D is unclear. The CDR3 covers 14 residues. The V end was cut by 0 bases, the J end by 12 bases, with 17 bases between. Looked up from germline, CDR1 is SGHDN and CDR2 is FVKESK. CDR3: CASSQDLGRPPKYF. CDR3 coding DNA: TGTGCCAGCAGCCAAGATCTCGGACGGCCCCCCAAGTACTTC.

This clonotype has more than one count but fewer than ten. This chain uses TRBV7-9 with TRBJ1-1; tentative D call: TRBD1 (6 bases). Germline-derived CDR1 and CDR2 are SEHNR and FQNEAQ (reference sequence). V shed 5 bases and J shed 0 bases, with 13 bases lying between them. The CDR3 contains 15 residues. The CDR3 loop reads CASSPKYRVNTEAFF. In DNA form, the CDR3 reads TGTGCCAGCAGCCCTAAATACAGGGTGAACACTGAAGCTTTCTTT.

The chain links TRBV20-1 to TRBJ2-3, with TRBD1 matching 8 bases. V lost 4 bases to trimming and J lost 7 bases; unmatched junction nucleotides: 13. Germline CDR1 reads DFQATT; CDR2 reads SNEGSKA (reference sequence). The CDR3 loop spans 15 amino acids. CDR3 residues: CSATGLHRGKNTQYF. CDR3 DNA sequence: TGCAGTGCTACTGGACTACACAGGGGGAAGAATACGCAGTATTTT.